A single sample gave rise to the 14 T cell receptor beta chains below, sequenced in a study of T cell changes during pregnancy in multiple sclerosis. Profiling relied on immunoSEQ multiplex PCR, and the TCRdb table lists in-frame clones only, not all of them. The sample holds some 38,000 clones, 88% seen once. The sample here was CD8+ T cells from peripheral blood mononuclear cells, taken in the third trimester of pregnancy. The receptors shown here come from a female donor with multiple sclerosis, enrolled in a pregnancy study.

The genes are TRBV6-5 and TRBJ2-5; 8 nucleotides agree with TRBD1. This CDR3 is 14 amino acids long. Per germline, CDR1 MNHEY and CDR2 SVGAGI. Trimming cost V 6 bases and J 3 bases; bases outside gene matches: 6. CDR3 residues: CASRGLTGEETQYF. Here the CDR3 DNA reads TGTGCCAGCAGGGGCCTGACAGGGGAAGAGACCCAGTACTTC.

V is TRBV5-6 and J is TRBJ1-6, with 7 nucleotides matching TRBD1. There are 15 residues in the CDR3. Trimming took 4 bases from V and 9 from J; bases not matched to a gene: 10. Germline V gives CDR1 SGHDT, CDR2 YYEEEE. CDR3 region: CASSDNYRGSSPLHF. The CDR3 DNA is TGTGCCAGCAGCGATAATTACAGGGGTAGTTCACCCCTCCACTTT. The complete variable domain, with remaining parts taken from reference TRBV5-6 and TRBJ1-6, reads DAGVTQSPTHLIKTRGQQVTLRCSPKSGHDTVSWYQQALGQGPQFIFQYYEEEERQRGNFPDRFSGHQFPNYSSELNVNALLLGDSALYLCASSDNYRGSSPLHFGNGTRLTVT.

This clone has more than one count but fewer than ten. Other nucleotide sequences from this sample produce the same CDR3. The V gene is TRBV27, the J gene TRBJ1-1; possibly TRBD1 for D (5 bases). The CDR3 consists of 14 residues. Trimming shortened V by 0 bases and J by 1 base, and 6 bases separated the two germline ends. Germline V gives CDR1 MNHEY, CDR2 SMNVEV (reference sequence). The CDR3 DNA sequence: TGTGCCAGCAGTTTATCAGGGGCGAACACTGAAGCTTTCTTT. The encoded protein is CASSLSGANTEAFF.

This clone was seen a single time. The genes are TRBV5-4 and TRBJ2-3; perhaps TRBD1 as D (6 bases). Germline values: CDR1 SGHNT, CDR2 YYREEE (reference sequence). V lost 4 bases and J lost 3, with 15 bases in between. The CDR3 is 15 amino acids. The CDR3 DNA follows: TGTGCCAGCAGCCCCCCAGGGGAGTCTACAGATACGCAGTATTTT. Protein sequence: CASSPPGESTDTQYF.

Details on this clone: One base separates it from a far larger clone, so it is likely a read error. The chain combines TRBV9 with TRBJ1-1; a possible D gene is TRBD1 (6 bases). Germline V gene data show CDR1 as SGDLS and CDR2 as YYNGEE. The CDR3 has 15 residues. This CDR3 is CAGSVIRDMNTEAFF. The CDR3 DNA reads TGTGCCGGCAGCGTTATTCGGGACATGAACACTGAAGCTTTCTTT.

The rearrangement links TRBV4-1 to TRBJ2-5; no clear D gene. Germline V gives CDR1 MGHRA, CDR2 YSYEKL. The CDR3 is made up of 13 amino acids. Trimming removed 0 bases at V and 3 bases at J, with 5 bases between. The CDR3 DNA reads TGCGCCAGCAGCCAAGACGTCGAAGAGACCCAGTACTTC. Translation gives CASSQDVEETQYF.

This rearrangement joins TRBV11-2 to TRBJ2-5, with D unclear. With 0 bases removed from V and 1 base from J, the gap between germline ends came to 9 bases. The CDR3 sequence is 15 residues long. CDR1 and CDR2 (germline): SGHAT, FQNNGV. The CDR3 DNA reads TGTGCCAGCAGCTTAGACGGGTTTCTCCAAGAGACCCAGTACTTC. This codes for CASSLDGFLQETQYF.

The chain joins TRBV19 to TRBJ2-1; weak D call: TRBD1 (6 bases). This CDR3 has 13 amino acids. Per germline, CDR1 LNHDA and CDR2 SQIVND (reference sequence). Trimming removed 2 bases from V and 8 bases from J, with 10 bases in between. The chain's CDR3 is CASSILQGHEQFF. As DNA, the CDR3 is TGTGCCAGTAGTATACTACAGGGCCATGAGCAGTTCTTC. Full variable domain (missing parts from reference TRBV19 and TRBJ2-1): DGGITQSPKYLFRKEGQNVTLSCEQNLNHDAMYWYRQDPGQGLRLIYYSQIVNDFQKGDIAEGYSVSREKKESFPLTVTSAQKNPTAFYLCASSILQGHEQFFGPGTRLTVL.

V gene TRBV11-2 combines with J gene TRBJ2-2, with D perhaps matching TRBD1 (6 bases). CDR3 length: 14 amino acids. Germline-derived CDR1 and CDR2 are SGHAT and FQNNGV. With 5 bases removed from V and 4 bases from J, the gap between germline ends came to 11 bases. Here the CDR3 reads CASSEDSSTGELFF. The CDR3, as DNA: TGTGCCAGCAGCGAGGACAGTTCCACCGGGGAGCTGTTTTTT.

The CDR3 sequence is CASRTDPGGAYNEQFF. As DNA, the CDR3 is TGTGCCAGCAGGACAGACCCGGGGGGGGCCTACAATGAGCAGTTCTTC. This chain uses TRBV27 with TRBJ2-1, with 8 positions matching TRBD2. This CDR3 is 16 amino acids long. J gave up 2 bases and V 6 bases, and 9 bases lay outside the gene matches. The germline CDR1 and CDR2 sequences are MNHEY and SMNVEV (reference sequence).

This rearrangement joins TRBV28 to TRBJ2-7, with D hard to call. V shed 3 bases and J shed 0 bases, with 12 bases lying between them. Germline CDR1 is MDHEN and CDR2 is SYDVKM. This CDR3 spans 15 amino acids. The CDR3 region has the DNA TGTGCCAGCAGTTTGGTGCCGGAGAGCTCCTACGAGCAGTACTTC. Protein product: CASSLVPESSYEQYF.

This chain joins TRBV7-6 and TRBJ2-1, with TRBD1 matching over 7 bases. Germline lookup yields CDR1 SGHVS and CDR2 FNYEAQ. The CDR3 consists of 17 residues. V lost 4 bases to trimming and J lost 4 bases; unmatched junction nucleotides: 13. The CDR3 DNA follows: TGTGCCAGCAGCTCCCTGGCCGGGACAGACCTATACAATGAGCAGTTCTTC. It specifies CASSSLAGTDLYNEQFF.

In this sample, this clone turned up a few times. This CDR3 is also generated by other DNA sequences in the sample. This rearrangement joins TRBV10-3 to TRBJ2-1, with 8 nucleotides matching TRBD2. From germline, CDR1 is ENHRY and CDR2 SYGVKD. With 3 bases clipped from V and 0 bases from J, the junction kept 1 base outside the gene matches. This CDR3 contains 15 residues. Written as DNA, the CDR3 is TGTGCCATCAGTGAAAGCGGGGGCTCCTACAATGAGCAGTTCTTC. Translating gives CAISESGGSYNEQFF.

The chain recombines TRBV13 with TRBJ2-1; TRBD2 matches at 13 bases. Germline V CDR1 and CDR2: PRHDT, FYEKMQ (reference sequence). V lost 2 bases, J lost 3 bases, and 7 bases stayed unmatched. This CDR3 comprises 18 residues. The CDR3 sequence is CASSLRLAGGHIYNEQFF. CDR3 nucleotide sequence: TGTGCCAGCAGCTTAAGACTAGCGGGGGGCCACATCTACAATGAGCAGTTCTTC.